This TCR beta chain stems from a study of T cells in Graves' hyperthyroidism and ophthalmopathy. Study context: Any treatment followed the collection of peripheral blood at initial diagnosis. General study findings and limits: Blood also contained most expanded thyroid clonotypes above 0.001.

From RNA transcripts, TCR beta CDR3 regions were amplified. The HTBI primer set drove a first-round RT-PCR of the TCR CDR3. TCRdb analysed the multiplex PCR reads with MiXCR anew, one entry per CDR3 protein. Of about 400,000 distinct CDR3 sequences in the sample, roughly 13% were seen once. The V and J ends lost 7 bases and 1 base, in that order; junction bases with no gene match: 8. Germline V gives CDR1 SGDLS, CDR2 YYNGEE. CDR3 length equals 15 residues. This clonotype was observed a few times. What it binds is not known. The sequence was obtained from a woman between 18 and 29 years old with Graves' hyperthyroidism. The V call is TRBV9, the J call TRBJ1-5; 7 nucleotides line up with TRBD1. The sequenced sample consisted of blood. The CDR3 DNA reads TGTGCCAGCTCGGCAGGGGGAGGGAGCAATCAGCCCCAGCATTTT. Translating gives CASSAGGGSNQPQHF.